What follows are 17 T cell receptor beta chains derived from one specimen sequenced in a study of vaccination effects on CD4 cells after COVID-19. Their antigens remain unidentified. Method: immunoSEQ multiplex PCR; TCRdb's copy keeps in-frame clones and lacks some. This table has some 15,000 clones, under 70% appearing once. Viral peptide pools were used in the ViraFEST assay to expand antigen-specific CD4+ T cells, and sequencing came afterward. Cultured cells yielded isolated CD4+ T cells after 10 days. Each participant was administered two doses of either the BNT162b2 or the mRNA-1273 vaccine. The sample consisted of CD4+ T cells from PBMCs cultured with SARS-CoV-2 spike peptides, taken after COVID-19 vaccination. The receptors stem from a human donor who received a COVID-19 vaccine.

The chain links TRBV30 to TRBJ2-5; D possibly uses TRBD1 or TRBD2 (6 bases each). Per germline, CDR1 GTSNPN and CDR2 SVGIG (reference sequence). Between the trimmed V and J ends, which lost 0 bases and 6 bases, there was a span of 11 bases. The length of the CDR3 is 13 residues. CDR3 protein: CAWSVGGPKTQYF. The CDR3 coding sequence is TGTGCCTGGAGTGTCGGGGGCCCGAAGACCCAGTACTTC.

The V gene is TRBV29-1, the J gene TRBJ1-2, with a possible D match to TRBD1 (5 bases). Trimming stripped 7 bases from V and 0 bases from J, with 12 bases between. Germline lookup yields CDR1 SQVTM and CDR2 ANQGSEA. The CDR3 totals 13 residues. CDR3 in amino acids: CSATRDANYGYTF. The CDR3 DNA follows: TGCAGCGCCACTAGGGACGCTAACTATGGCTACACCTTC.

The rearrangement joins TRBV12-3 or TRBV12-4 to TRBJ1-4, with D possibly being TRBD1 (5 bases). Trimming pared 4 bases from V and 7 bases from J, leaving 10 bases between. The CDR3 contains 13 residues. DNA of the CDR3: TGTGCCAGCAGTTGGGGACGGGGTGAAAAACTGTTTTTT. Translating gives CASSWGRGEKLFF.

V is TRBV7-8 and J is TRBJ1-2; TRBD1 matches at 7 bases. J gave up 0 bases and V 5 bases, and 12 bases lay outside the gene matches. CDR1 is SGHVS, CDR2 FQNEAQ, per germline. CDR3 length equals 17 residues. The CDR3 region has the DNA TGTGCCAGCAGCCTGGGATTCCGGGACAGATCTAACTATGGCTACACCTTC. This gives the protein CASSLGFRDRSNYGYTF.

The chain carries TRBV27 and TRBJ2-2, with 12 positions matching TRBD2. The CDR3 runs to 15 residues. Germline assignment: CDR1 MNHEY and CDR2 SMNVEV (reference sequence). The trim removed 6 bases at V and 4 bases at J, leaving 3 bases unmatched. In DNA form, the CDR3 reads TGTGCCAGCAGCCCTAGCGGGAGGGGCACCGGGGAGCTGTTTTTT. It codes for CASSPSGRGTGELFF.

V and J are TRBV11-2 and TRBJ2-1, with D tentatively TRBD2 (5 bases). Germline V gene lookup returns CDR1 SGHAT and CDR2 FQNNGV. This CDR3 has 14 amino acids. V lost 3 bases, J lost 7 bases, and 13 bases lay in between. This CDR3 is CASSFIRGRNEQFF. The CDR3 nucleotides are TGTGCCAGCAGCTTCATCCGGGGAAGAAATGAGCAGTTCTTC.

This sequence joins TRBV28 and TRBJ1-2; 8 positions match TRBD1. Germline V CDR1 and CDR2: MDHEN, SYDVKM. With 2 bases clipped from V and 8 bases from J, the junction kept 4 bases outside the gene matches. The CDR3 is 13 residues long. CDR3 coding DNA: TGTGCCAGCAGTTTAGGCAGGGGGCTCGGCTACACCTTC. This gives the protein CASSLGRGLGYTF.

This chain joins TRBV25-1 and TRBJ1-6; D possibly corresponds to TRBD1 (6 bases). Trimming cost V 5 bases and J 3 bases, with 8 bases left between them. CDR1 MGHDK and CDR2 SYGVNS come from the germline V gene. The CDR3 sequence is 14 residues long. CDR3 region: CASSPGHYNSPLHF. In DNA, the CDR3 is TGTGCCAGCAGTCCGGGACACTATAATTCACCCCTCCACTTT.

The genes are TRBV7-3 and TRBJ2-1; 9 positions match TRBD2. Germline CDR1 and CDR2: SGHTA and FQGTGA. V was clipped by 2 bases and J by 2 bases; unmatched bases: 1. This CDR3 spans 15 amino acids. CDR3 sequence (DNA): TGTGCCAGCAGCTTAGCGGGGGGGCCCTACAATGAGCAGTTCTTC. It translates to CASSLAGGPYNEQFF.

The rearrangement uses TRBV3-1 (or the pseudogene TRBV3-2) and TRBJ2-7, with D possibly matching TRBD2 (6 bases). Trimming pared 4 bases from V and 7 bases from J, leaving 14 bases between. Germline V gene sequence: CDR1 LGHDT, CDR2 YNNKEL (reference sequence). The CDR3 contains 13 residues. The CDR3 DNA follows: TGTGCCAGCAGCCCCTTCGACGGAGGGGAGCAGTACTTC. Its translation is CASSPFDGGEQYF.

The V call is TRBV28, the J call TRBJ2-3, with D perhaps matching TRBD1 (6 bases). The germline V gene has CDR1 MDHEN and CDR2 SYDVKM. This CDR3 contains 13 residues. The V end was cut by 6 bases, the J end by 6 bases, with 13 bases between. The CDR3 protein is CASSRTRGDTQYF. CDR3 bases: TGTGCCAGCAGCCGGACCAGGGGCGATACGCAGTATTTT.

This clone was observed a few times. The J gene is TRBJ2-2, the V gene TRBV5-1; 7 positions agree with TRBD2. Per germline, CDR1 SGHRS and CDR2 YFSETQ. The CDR3 totals 15 residues. J gave up 4 bases and V 0 bases, and 3 bases lay outside the gene matches. CDR3 bases: TGCGCCAGCAGCTTGGGGCCGGGGGGCACCGGGGAGCTGTTTTTT. Protein sequence: CASSLGPGGTGELFF.

The chain joins TRBV6-4 to TRBJ2-6; D possibly uses TRBD1 or TRBD2 (5 bases each). Trimming left V 2 bases short and J 0 bases short, with 5 bases between. Germline CDR1 MRHNA, CDR2 SNTAGT. The CDR3 has 15 residues. For the CDR3, the DNA is TGTGCCAGCAGTGACGGGGGCTCTGGGGCCAACGTCCTGACTTTC. The encoded protein is CASSDGGSGANVLTF.

This clone was seen a handful of times. The rearrangement joins TRBV10-3 to TRBJ1-4; D may be TRBD1 (6 bases). The CDR3 loop spans 12 amino acids. The germline V and J ends were trimmed by 6 bases and 8 bases, with 10 bases remaining between them. Germline V gives CDR1 ENHRY, CDR2 SYGVKD. This chain's CDR3 is CAISPTGEKLFF. CDR3 coding DNA: TGTGCCATCAGCCCGACAGGCGAAAAACTGTTTTTT.

The chain uses TRBV30 and TRBJ1-2, with D perhaps matching TRBD1 (6 bases). Germline V lookup: CDR1 GTSNPN, CDR2 SVGIG (reference sequence). The V and J ends lost 2 bases and 8 bases respectively, with 21 bases between them. CDR3 length: 15 residues. The CDR3 spells CAWSTPDSGILGYTF. The CDR3 region has the DNA TGTGCCTGGAGTACCCCGGACAGCGGAATTTTAGGCTACACCTTC.

The chain is built from TRBV25-1 and TRBJ2-7; possible D gene TRBD1, 5 bases. Germline CDR1 is MGHDK and CDR2 is SYGVNS. The CDR3 consists of 11 residues. The V end was cut by 5 bases, the J end by 7 bases, with 9 bases between. CDR3 in DNA: TGTGCCAGCAGTCCGCGACAGGAGCAGTACTTC. The encoded protein is CASSPRQEQYF.

The chain recombines TRBV20-1 with TRBJ1-2, with D unresolved. Trimming left V 3 bases short and J 4 bases short, with 12 bases between. The germline gives CDR1 DFQATT, CDR2 SNEGSKA (reference sequence). This CDR3 spans 13 amino acids. CDR3 sequence reads: CSASAGEAYGYTF. DNA of the CDR3: TGCAGTGCTAGTGCTGGGGAGGCCTATGGCTACACCTTC.